One sample yielded the 18 T cell receptor beta chains listed below, sequenced in a study of T cell responses to AZD1222 COVID-19 vaccine (dated by TCRdb to about 2021). The library was prepared using the immunoSEQ multiplex PCR assay. TCRdb retrieved this table from immuneACCESS and kept in-frame rearrangements only. Not all clones are present; in checked studies, unresolved V genes account for under half, and no reason is known for the remainder. This sample is represented by about 140,000 clones; around 91% of them were singletons. The ten top clones hold about 4.4% of the sample. Read against the paper, the sample's time point label means: baseline before first vaccination. The material sequenced was peripheral blood, taken on day 0 of AZD1222 vaccination. The receptors stem from an adult in good health.

V usage is TRBV6-6 and J usage is TRBJ2-7, with 7 positions matching TRBD2. V shed 5 bases, J shed 6 bases, and the junction held 13 bases outside the gene matches. The CDR3 is 15 residues long. In germline, CDR1 is MNHNY, CDR2 SVGAGI (reference sequence). The CDR3 loop is CASSRYVATGGEQYF. The CDR3 DNA reads as TGTGCCAGCAGTCGTTATGTGGCAACGGGGGGCGAGCAGTACTTC.

Written as DNA, the CDR3 is TGTGCCAGCAGCTTAGCGCGGACTAGGAGCTCCTACGAGCAGTACTTC. Translation: CASSLARTRSSYEQYF. The V and J genes are TRBV7-2 and TRBJ2-7; 7 positions match TRBD2. Germline V gene sequence: CDR1 SGHTA, CDR2 FQGNSA. The trim removed 0 bases at V and 0 bases at J, leaving 5 bases unmatched. CDR3 length equals 16 residues.

The chain employs TRBV3-1 (or the pseudogene TRBV3-2) and TRBJ1-1; D call uncertain. Germline V gene data show CDR1 as LGHDT and CDR2 as YNNKEL (reference sequence). This CDR3 is built from 14 residues. V lost 4 bases and J lost 0, with 9 bases in between. The chain's CDR3 is CASSPAQMNTEAFF. The CDR3 DNA reads TGTGCCAGCAGCCCCGCCCAGATGAACACTGAAGCTTTCTTT.

V usage is TRBV24-1 and J usage is TRBJ2-1; D may be TRBD1 or TRBD2 (5 bases each). Germline CDR1 is KGHDR and CDR2 is SFDVKD. This CDR3 is built from 14 residues. Deletions cut 10 bases from V and 4 bases from J, with 16 bases between. The CDR3 DNA sequence: TGTGCCACGTCGACGGGACGGCCTTACAATGAGCAGTTCTTC. Protein: CATSTGRPYNEQFF.

A note on this clone: The sample has other DNA sequences that encode this CDR3 too. This chain joins TRBV19 and TRBJ1-1, with D unclear. CDR1 and CDR2 (germline): LNHDA, SQIVND (reference sequence). V was cut by 3 bases and J by 1 base, with 6 bases left in between. The CDR3 covers 13 residues. For the CDR3, the DNA is TGTGCCAGTAGTATCGGGCAGAACACTGAAGCTTTCTTT. Translated: CASSIGQNTEAFF.

J is TRBJ2-3 and V is TRBV4-2, with D unresolved. Germline-derived CDR1 and CDR2 are LGHNA and YNFKEQ. V lost 4 bases to trimming and J lost 3 bases, with 11 bases between them. This CDR3 is 14 amino acids long. CDR3 sequence: CASSLRETTDTQYF. The CDR3 DNA follows: TGTGCCAGCAGCCTTAGAGAAACTACAGATACGCAGTATTTT.

The rearrangement uses TRBV18 and TRBJ1-5; 10 bases line up with TRBD1. The CDR3 consists of 15 residues. Germline-derived CDR1 and CDR2 are KGHSH and LQKENI. The trim removed 3 bases at V and 5 bases at J, leaving 4 bases unmatched. The CDR3 region has the DNA TGTGCCAGCTCACCCGACAGGGGGCGCGATCAGCCCCAGCATTTT. Amino acid sequence: CASSPDRGRDQPQHF.

V and J are TRBV7-9 and TRBJ1-1; TRBD1 agrees at 11 bases. Trimming at V came to 5 bases and at J to 3 bases, leaving 5 bases not matched to a gene. The CDR3 runs 15 residues. CDR1 is SEHNR, CDR2 FQNEAQ, per germline (reference sequence). CDR3 DNA: TGTGCCAGCAGCCGGACAGGGGGCCTAGACACTGAAGCTTTCTTT. Amino acids: CASSRTGGLDTEAFF.

The genes are TRBV7-8 and TRBJ2-1; TRBD2 agrees at 16 bases. Germline V gives CDR1 SGHVS, CDR2 FQNEAQ. The CDR3 contains 18 residues. V lost 0 bases and J lost 7; bases outside the gene matches: 6. The CDR3 spells CASSLAWGLAGGRNEQFF. The CDR3 nucleotides read TGTGCCAGCAGCTTAGCGTGGGGACTAGCGGGAGGGCGGAATGAGCAGTTCTTC.

The gene calls are TRBV7-2 and TRBJ1-6, with 7 bases matching TRBD1. V shed 5 bases and J 2 bases; nucleotides not matched to a gene: 6. The CDR3 has 16 amino acids. In germline, CDR1 is SGHTA, CDR2 FQGNSA. CDR3 in amino acids: CASSPRQGTYNSPLHF. CDR3 DNA sequence: TGTGCCAGCAGCCCCCGACAGGGAACCTATAATTCACCCCTCCACTTT.

The CDR3 region has the DNA TGTGCCAGCAGTGACCTCTCAACGAGGGATTCACCCCTCCACTTT. It is translated as CASSDLSTRDSPLHF. The chain is built from TRBV6-1 and TRBJ1-6; D uncertain. From germline, CDR1 is MNHNS and CDR2 SASEGT. The germline V and J ends were trimmed by 3 bases and 8 bases, with 14 bases remaining between them. The CDR3 spans 15 residues.

The chain recombines TRBV7-9 with TRBJ2-1; D remains ambiguous. The CDR3 sequence is 13 residues long. Germline loops: CDR1 SEHNR, CDR2 FQNEAQ (reference sequence). V lost 5 bases and J 6 bases, leaving 11 bases between the germline ends. CDR3 region: CASSPGFGNEQFF. The CDR3 coding sequence is TGTGCCAGCAGCCCCGGCTTTGGCAATGAGCAGTTCTTC.

This sequence joins TRBV2 and TRBJ1-5, with D possibly being TRBD1 (6 bases). CDR3 length: 13 residues. Germline V CDR1 and CDR2: SNHLY, FYNNEI. Trimming took 3 bases from V and 6 from J, leaving 9 bases between them. CDR3 nucleotide sequence: TGTGCCAGCAGTGACCAGGGGCTTCAGCCCCAGCATTTT. It translates to CASSDQGLQPQHF.

The CDR3 region has the DNA TGTGCCAGTAGTATTATTGATTTGGGATCGAGCAATCAGCCCCAGCATTTT. Amino acids: CASSIIDLGSSNQPQHF. The V gene is TRBV19, the J gene TRBJ1-5; D is undetermined. The CDR3 length is 17 residues. V was clipped by 3 bases and J by 1 base, with 16 bases between them. Germline CDR1 reads LNHDA; CDR2 reads SQIVND (reference sequence).

The chain uses TRBV28 and TRBJ2-4, with no clear D. CDR3 length: 17 residues. V gave up 3 bases and J gave up 0 bases, with 15 bases separating them. The V gene's germline CDR1 is MDHEN and CDR2 SYDVKM. Here the CDR3 DNA reads TGTGCCAGCAGTTTTGCAGAGTTAAGATTAGCCAAAAACATTCAGTACTTC. Residues: CASSFAELRLAKNIQYF. Complete variable domain (other parts from reference TRBV28 and TRBJ2-4): DVKVTQSSRYLVKRTGEKVFLECVQDMDHENMFWYRQDPGLGLRLIYFSYDVKMKEKGDIPEGYSVSREKKERFSLILESASTNQTSMYLCASSFAELRLAKNIQYFGAGTRLSVL.

The rearrangement uses TRBV27 and TRBJ2-2, with no clear D. CDR1 is MNHEY, CDR2 SMNVEV, per germline (reference sequence). The CDR3 extends over 11 amino acids. V was trimmed by 2 bases and J by 5 bases, leaving 0 bases between them. CDR3 loop: CASSLTGELFF. The CDR3 DNA reads as TGTGCCAGCAGTTTAACCGGGGAGCTGTTTTTT.

The CDR3 DNA follows: TGCGCCAGCAGCCAATCCGGTGATGAGCAGTTCTTC. Protein: CASSQSGDEQFF. The chain carries TRBV4-1 and TRBJ2-1; D gene ambiguous. Per germline, CDR1 MGHRA and CDR2 YSYEKL. Trimming pared 2 bases from V and 8 bases from J, leaving 7 bases between. CDR3 length: 12 amino acids.

The chain carries TRBV5-4 and TRBJ1-2; possibly TRBD1 for D (5 bases). From germline, CDR1 is SGHNT and CDR2 YYREEE (reference sequence). The CDR3 sequence is 13 residues long. V gave up 4 bases and J gave up 4 bases, with 11 bases separating them. CDR3 in DNA: TGTGCCAGCAGCGACCAGGGTGGCTATGGCTACACCTTC. The encoded protein is CASSDQGGYGYTF.